The source of this T cell receptor beta chain is a study of T cell responses to AZD1222 COVID-19 vaccine. Profiled with immunoSEQ multiplex PCR; TCRdb holds only in-frame clones, not every one. This sample has about 150,000 clones; 65% to 90% occur once, and the top ten carry around 8.3%. Comment on this clone: Its cognate antigen is unknown.

Study-wide findings and caveats: Spike-specific TCR repertoires showed rising breadth and depth after two AZD1222 doses.

CDR3 length: 13 amino acids. V lost 6 bases and J lost 0, with 7 bases in between. Germline V gene data show CDR1 as KGHDR and CDR2 as SFDVKD. The source of this sequence is an adult who received the MenACWY meningococcal vaccine as a control. The sequencing here drew on peripheral blood, taken 28 days after the second dose of the MenACWY control vaccine. This chain joins TRBV24-1 and TRBJ2-5, with D unresolved. CDR3 sequence: CATSKANQETQYF. The DNA for the CDR3 is TGTGCCACCAGTAAGGCCAACCAAGAGACCCAGTACTTC.